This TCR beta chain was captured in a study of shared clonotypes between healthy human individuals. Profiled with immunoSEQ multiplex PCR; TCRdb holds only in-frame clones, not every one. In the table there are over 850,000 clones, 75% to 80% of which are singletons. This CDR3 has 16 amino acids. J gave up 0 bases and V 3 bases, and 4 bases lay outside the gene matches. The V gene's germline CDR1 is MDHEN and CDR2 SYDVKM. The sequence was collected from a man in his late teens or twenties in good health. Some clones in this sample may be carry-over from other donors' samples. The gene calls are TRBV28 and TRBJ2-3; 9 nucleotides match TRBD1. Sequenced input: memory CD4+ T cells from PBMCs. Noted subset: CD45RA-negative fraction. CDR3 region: CASSFAQGASTDTQYF. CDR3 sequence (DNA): TGTGCCAGCAGTTTCGCACAGGGGGCGAGCACAGATACGCAGTATTTT.